This T cell receptor (beta chain) was sequenced during a study of blood T cell repertoires in COVID-19. The wider study: Italy, Spain and the United States were the sources of the convalescent and acute COVID-19 samples. PBMCs, B-cell-depleted T cells, or T cells provided the cDNA or gDNA that made up the material.

Original handling: Amplification of reference gene primers provided the estimated nucleated cell counts. TCRdb's table, derived via immunoSEQ multiplex PCR, lists solely in-frame clones and lacks some. That table furnishes V, J and clone size, whereas the DNA furnished D and trimming. The table records more than 200,000 clones, approximately 84% of them present only once. Participants were aged about 18 to 90 years, lived in under 30 US areas, and enrolled virtually. Germline-derived CDR1 and CDR2 are SGHVS and FNYEAQ. The CDR3 is 13 amino acids. Deletions cut 1 base from V and 3 bases from J, with 6 bases between.

Sequenced input: PBMCs or T cells enriched from blood (not recorded which). The chain carries TRBV7-6 and TRBJ2-5; D call uncertain. This receptor was identified in a man in his 60s who had recovered from COVID-19. DNA for the CDR3: TGTGCCAGCAGCTTAGTGGCGGAAGAGACCCAGTACTTC. Its translation is CASSLVAEETQYF.